The 29 T cell receptor beta chains given below trace back to one sample, sequenced in a study of regulatory T cells in long-lasting Graves disease (dated by TCRdb to 2020 to 2022). Library preparation used multiplex PCR. Sequencing used an Illumina HiSeq 4000. iRepertoire HTBI primers and Arm-PCR amplification of CDR3 regions were used to construct TCR beta libraries. The public reads were reanalyzed by TCRdb: fastp trimming at Q25, MiXCR alignment, in-frame beta chains only. Each entry merges the rows of one CDR3 protein and shows their most common DNA and genes. The sample data list roughly 560,000 distinct CDR3 sequences, and about 11% of these were observed just once. Roughly 8.9% of the sample comes from the top ten. This sample's time point label indicates: newly diagnosed GD, antithyroid drugs for less than 3 months. For both TCR sequencing and RNA sequencing, RNA was extracted from PBMCs using TRIzol.

These same records also appear under a second study, on T cells in Graves' hyperthyroidism and ophthalmopathy.

The starting material was peripheral blood mononuclear cells (PBMCs), obtained at new diagnosis, from a patient treated with antithyroid drugs. These receptors were collected from a woman aged 25-40 years with Graves disease. Donor details come from another sample of the same person, matched by shared clones.

This clonotype was detected only a few times. A read error is possible here, since a much larger clone lies one base away. V gene TRBV30 combines with J gene TRBJ2-6; D might be TRBD1 (5 bases). This CDR3 contains 14 residues. CDR1 and CDR2 (germline): GTSNPN, SVGIG (reference sequence). The CDR3 sequence: CVWSVGAGANVLTF. The CDR3 region has the DNA TGTGTCTGGAGTGTAGGGGCTGGGGCCAACGTCCTGACTTTC.

This clonotype was recorded a few times. Being one base from a much bigger clone, this may be a read error. This sequence joins TRBV27 and TRBJ2-7, with 8 bases aligning to TRBD2. V gave up 4 bases and J gave up 7 bases; unmatched junction bases: 12. The CDR3 is made up of 15 amino acids. Germline V gives CDR1 MNHEY, CDR2 SMNVEV (reference sequence). DNA for the CDR3: TGTGCCAGCAGTTCTTGGACTAACGGGAGGGAGGAGCAGTACTTC. Encoded protein: CASSSWTNGREEQYF.

In this sample, this clonotype turned up many times. The rearrangement uses TRBV7-9 and TRBJ2-1, with D possibly TRBD2 on 5 matching bases. Germline lookup yields CDR1 SEHNR and CDR2 FQNEAQ (reference sequence). The CDR3 has 15 amino acids. V dropped 1 base and J dropped 4 bases, with 11 bases sitting between them. CDR3 in amino acids: CASSLGASRYNEQFF. CDR3 DNA: TGTGCCAGCAGCTTAGGGGCTAGCCGTTACAATGAGCAGTTCTTC.

This clonotype has only a few counts. The V gene is TRBV5-1, the J gene TRBJ1-5; D unresolved. This CDR3 comprises 17 residues. Germline V lookup: CDR1 SGHRS, CDR2 YFSETQ. The V gene lost 2 bases and the J gene lost 0 bases, with 15 bases spanning the gap. CDR3 amino acids: CASSFSPTDVSNQPQHF. The CDR3 region has the DNA TGCGCCAGCAGCTTCTCCCCGACGGACGTTAGCAATCAGCCCCAGCATTTT.

The gene calls are TRBV10-3 and TRBJ2-1; the D gene could be TRBD1 or TRBD2 (5 bases each). CDR1 and CDR2 from the germline V gene are ENHRY and SYGVKD. The CDR3 consists of 15 residues. Trimming took off 0 bases at V and 4 bases at J, with 10 bases between the two ends. The CDR3 bases are TGTGCCATCAGTGAGTCGGGACCCGATTACAATGAGCAGTTCTTC. It codes for CAISESGPDYNEQFF.

This clonotype was counted between two and nine times. The rearrangement links TRBV20-1 to TRBJ1-1, with TRBD1 identical over 7 bases. In germline, CDR1 is DFQATT, CDR2 SNEGSKA (reference sequence). After removal of 0 bases from V and 7 bases from J, the junction contained 14 bases not matched to a gene. The CDR3 is 16 amino acids. The CDR3 here is CSARDVGNRGTGEAFF. DNA for the CDR3: TGCAGTGCTAGAGATGTTGGAAACAGGGGAACAGGTGAAGCTTTCTTT.

This sequence joins TRBV29-1 and TRBJ2-7, with 8 bases that match TRBD1. V lost 4 bases, J lost 3 bases, and 5 bases stayed unmatched. The germline gives CDR1 SQVTM, CDR2 ANQGSEA. This CDR3 has 13 amino acids. The CDR3 DNA reads TGCAGCGTTGGGTGGACAGGGAACTACGAGCAGTACTTC. It yields the protein CSVGWTGNYEQYF.

This clonotype was counted at least ten times. V gene TRBV15 combines with J gene TRBJ1-2; D call uncertain. V lost 0 bases and J lost 1, with 15 bases in between. Germline V gives CDR1 LNHNV, CDR2 YYDKDF (reference sequence). The CDR3 spans 17 residues. CDR3 in amino acids: CATSRDRGTAFNYGYTF. The CDR3 DNA reads as TGTGCCACCAGCAGAGATCGGGGTACTGCATTTAACTATGGCTACACCTTC. The complete variable domain, with remaining parts taken from reference TRBV15 and TRBJ1-2, reads DAMVIQNPRYQVTQFGKPVTLSCSQTLNHNVMYWYQQKSSQAPKLLFHYYDKDFNNEADTPDNFQSRRPNTSFCFLDIRSPGLGDTAMYLCATSRDRGTAFNYGYTFGSGTRLTVV.

Ten or more counts support this clonotype. The chain recombines TRBV27 with TRBJ2-7; 7 bases are a match to TRBD1. The CDR3 covers 13 residues. Germline V gives CDR1 MNHEY, CDR2 SMNVEV (reference sequence). Trimming removed 8 bases from V and 5 bases from J; junction bases left unmatched: 9. The CDR3 loop is CASRDRDLDEQYF. DNA for the CDR3: TGTGCCAGCCGTGACAGGGATCTGGACGAGCAGTACTTC.

This clonotype was seen repeatedly, ten times or more. The gene calls are TRBV18 and TRBJ1-1; no definite D call. The V gene lost 4 bases and the J gene lost 1 base, with 7 bases spanning the gap. In germline, CDR1 is KGHSH, CDR2 LQKENI. This CDR3 is 13 amino acids long. The CDR3 DNA reads TGTGCCAGCTCACAGGACGGGAACACTGAAGCTTTCTTT. Its translation: CASSQDGNTEAFF.

Only a few counts were recorded for this clonotype. V usage is TRBV4-1 and J usage is TRBJ1-5, with D perhaps TRBD1 (5 bases). V was pared by 0 bases and J by 4 bases, with 7 bases between. This CDR3 spans 14 amino acids. CDR1 is MGHRA and CDR2 is YSYEKL in the germline V gene. CDR3: CASSQDRENQPQHF. The CDR3 coding sequence is TGCGCCAGCAGCCAAGACAGGGAGAATCAGCCCCAGCATTTT.

The chain employs TRBV4-1 and TRBJ2-2; no clear D. The CDR3 is made up of 13 amino acids. Germline loops: CDR1 MGHRA, CDR2 YSYEKL. Trimming pared 4 bases from V and 8 bases from J, leaving 11 bases between. CDR3: CASSLDRGGELFF. DNA for the CDR3: TGCGCCAGCAGCCTGGACCGAGGAGGGGAGCTGTTTTTT.

This clonotype was observed at least ten times. This CDR3 reads CSARDPNLEGETQYF. The CDR3 DNA sequence: TGCAGTGCTAGGGACCCCAACTTAGAGGGAGAGACCCAGTACTTC. The gene calls are TRBV20-1 and TRBJ2-5; possibly TRBD2 for D (5 bases). Per germline, CDR1 DFQATT and CDR2 SNEGSKA (reference sequence). This CDR3 has 15 amino acids. V was clipped by 3 bases and J by 4 bases, with 18 bases between them.

This clonotype was found many times. The chain is built from TRBV29-1 and TRBJ1-5, with TRBD1 as a possible D gene (5 bases). Germline-derived CDR1 and CDR2 are SQVTM and ANQGSEA. This CDR3 has 13 amino acids. V was shortened by 4 bases and J by 3 bases, with 10 bases between the two germline ends. CDR3 bases: TGCAGCGTTGGAGGGGCCCCCAATCAGCCCCAGCATTTT. Translating it yields CSVGGAPNQPQHF.

This clonotype was recorded at least ten times. This chain joins TRBV6-1 and TRBJ2-2, with D tentatively TRBD2 (6 bases). Trimming removed 8 bases from V and 3 bases from J, with 16 bases in between. In germline, CDR1 is MNHNS, CDR2 SASEGT. The CDR3 is 15 amino acids. CDR3 DNA sequence: TGTGCCAGCGCACATGGGGGGTGGGACACCGGGGAGCTGTTTTTT. Encoded protein: CASAHGGWDTGELFF.

This chain uses TRBV4-1 with TRBJ2-4; TRBD2 matches at 13 bases. V lost 4 bases, J lost 9 bases, and 9 bases stayed unmatched. The CDR3 is made up of 16 amino acids. Germline V gene sequence: CDR1 MGHRA, CDR2 YSYEKL. The CDR3 is CASSRGTSGNAGIQYF. The CDR3 coding sequence is TGCGCCAGCAGCCGTGGGACTAGCGGGAACGCGGGCATTCAGTACTTC.

In its sample, this clonotype was seen a few times. V and J are TRBV6-1 and TRBJ1-5; TRBD1 agrees at 9 bases. CDR1 is MNHNS and CDR2 is SASEGT in the germline V gene. Germline trimming cut 4 bases from V and 4 bases from J; bases unmatched to any gene: 5. The CDR3 has 15 residues. The CDR3 nucleotides read TGTGCCAGCAGTGTGGGACAGGGACCTAATCAGCCCCAGCATTTT. This encodes CASSVGQGPNQPQHF.

This clonotype was counted a few times. The rearrangement joins TRBV3-1 to TRBJ1-6; D unresolved. The CDR3 runs to 15 residues. Deletions cut 0 bases from V and 6 bases from J, with 9 bases between. Germline values: CDR1 LGHDT, CDR2 YNNKEL (reference sequence). As DNA, the CDR3 is TGTGCCAGCAGCCAAGATTTAGGCACTAATTCACCCCTCCACTTT. Encoded protein: CASSQDLGTNSPLHF.

This clonotype was counted ten times or more. This chain joins TRBV11-1 and TRBJ2-1; D is uncertain. Germline assignment: CDR1 SGHAT and CDR2 FQDESV (reference sequence). The V and J ends lost 1 base and 0 bases respectively, with 13 bases between them. The CDR3 covers 17 residues. CDR3 sequence: CASSLVTRIRSYNEQFF. For the CDR3, the DNA is TGTGCCAGCAGCTTAGTAACCAGGATTCGCTCCTACAATGAGCAGTTCTTC.

CDR3 coding DNA: TGTGCCAGCAGTGTAGCCCCGAACACCGGGGAGCTGTTTTTT. This gives the protein CASSVAPNTGELFF. The chain uses TRBV6-1 and TRBJ2-2; D not resolved. The length of the CDR3 is 14 residues. Germline V gene sequence: CDR1 MNHNS, CDR2 SASEGT. V lost 4 bases and J lost 0, with 6 bases in between.

This clonotype was counted ten times or more. V and J are TRBV2 and TRBJ1-5; D is unclear. In germline, CDR1 is SNHLY, CDR2 FYNNEI. This CDR3 has 16 amino acids. V dropped 3 bases and J dropped 0 bases, with 12 bases sitting between them. The CDR3 DNA reads TGTGCCAGCAGTGATAGTGGCAGAAATAGCAATCAGCCCCAGCATTTT. It is translated as CASSDSGRNSNQPQHF. Supplemented by reference TRBV2 and TRBJ1-5, the full variable domain reads EPEVTQTPSHQVTQMGQEVILRCVPISNHLYFYWYRQILGQKVEFLVSFYNNEISEKSEIFDDQFSVERPDGSNFTLKIRSTKLEDSAMYFCASSDSGRNSNQPQHFGDGTRLSIL.

This clonotype was seen many times. The V call is TRBV20-1, the J call TRBJ2-5; 7 nucleotides match TRBD1. CDR3 length equals 13 residues. CDR1 is DFQATT and CDR2 is SNEGSKA in the germline V gene (reference sequence). With 6 bases clipped from V and 1 base from J, the junction kept 5 bases outside the gene matches. The CDR3 loop is CSAVGQVQETQYF. The CDR3 nucleotides read TGCAGTGCCGTCGGACAGGTCCAAGAGACCCAGTACTTC.

This clonotype was seen at least ten times. The rearrangement joins TRBV6-2 or TRBV6-3 to TRBJ2-6, with no clear D. The CDR3 spans 13 residues. Between the trimmed V and J ends, which lost 3 bases and 4 bases, there was a span of 4 bases. The V gene's germline CDR1 is MNHEY and CDR2 SVGEGT. The CDR3, as DNA: TGTGCCAGCAGTTATCCCGGGGCCAACGTCCTGACTTTC. Protein product: CASSYPGANVLTF.

About this clonotype: Given a much more abundant clone one base away, this may be a read error. J is TRBJ2-7 and V is TRBV5-1; the D call may be TRBD1 or TRBD2 (5 bases each). This CDR3 contains 14 residues. CDR1 and CDR2 (germline): SGHRS, YFSETQ. CDR3 in DNA: TGTGCCAGCGGCAGGATAGGGGCATCCTACGAGCAGTACTTC. Amino acid sequence: CASGRIGASYEQYF.

This clonotype was observed at least ten times. This sequence joins TRBV28 and TRBJ2-2, with D perhaps matching TRBD1 (6 bases). Germline values: CDR1 MDHEN, CDR2 SYDVKM. The CDR3 has 13 amino acids. The V and J ends lost 7 bases and 2 bases respectively, with 8 bases between them. This chain's CDR3 is CASKDSNTGELFF. The CDR3 DNA reads as TGTGCCAGCAAGGACAGTAACACCGGGGAGCTGTTTTTT. The full variable domain, in which reference TRBV28 and TRBJ2-2 provide the parts outside the CDR3, is DVKVTQSSRYLVKRTGEKVFLECVQDMDHENMFWYRQDPGLGLRLIYFSYDVKMKEKGDIPEGYSVSREKKERFSLILESASTNQTSMYLCASKDSNTGELFFGEGSRLTVL.

This clonotype was detected a few times. V and J are TRBV30 and TRBJ2-7; possibly TRBD1 for D (5 bases). The CDR3 loop spans 13 amino acids. The V and J ends lost 3 bases and 1 base respectively, with 10 bases between them. Germline CDR1 and CDR2: GTSNPN and SVGIG (reference sequence). CDR3 DNA sequence: TGTGCCTGGAGATCGACAGCTTCCTACGAGCAGTACTTC. The encoded protein is CAWRSTASYEQYF.

This clonotype was seen a single time. V is TRBV10-3 and J is TRBJ2-5; 14 nucleotides agree with TRBD2. The V gene's germline CDR1 is ENHRY and CDR2 SYGVKD. With V trimmed by 6 bases and J by 5 bases, 14 bases remained unmatched. The length of the CDR3 is 18 residues. The CDR3: CAISRTGTSGSVGETQYF. In DNA form, the CDR3 reads TGTGCCATCAGCCGTACCGGGACTAGCGGGAGTGTGGGGGAGACCCAGTACTTC.

In its sample, this clonotype was seen many times. The V and J genes are TRBV10-3 and TRBJ1-1; 9 nucleotides line up with TRBD1. CDR1 is ENHRY, CDR2 SYGVKD, per germline. The CDR3 is 14 amino acids. The J segment lost 1 base and the V segment lost 6 bases, leaving 3 bases of the junction unmatched. Written as DNA, the CDR3 is TGTGCCATCAGGGACAGGGGAGGGAACACTGAAGCTTTCTTT. Protein product: CAIRDRGGNTEAFF.

Comments on this clonotype: The conserved phenylalanine or tryptophan is not found at the CDR3 terminus, so this likely reflects a read error. V gene TRBV5-1 combines with J gene TRBJ2-1; D is uncertain. V lost 3 bases to trimming and J lost 4 bases, with 14 bases between them. The CDR3 consists of 15 residues. Germline V gene lookup returns CDR1 SGHRS and CDR2 YFSETQ. CDR3 bases: TGCGCCAGCAGCTACGACACGGGCGGTTACAATGAGCAGTTCCTC. As protein: CASSYDTGGYNEQFL.